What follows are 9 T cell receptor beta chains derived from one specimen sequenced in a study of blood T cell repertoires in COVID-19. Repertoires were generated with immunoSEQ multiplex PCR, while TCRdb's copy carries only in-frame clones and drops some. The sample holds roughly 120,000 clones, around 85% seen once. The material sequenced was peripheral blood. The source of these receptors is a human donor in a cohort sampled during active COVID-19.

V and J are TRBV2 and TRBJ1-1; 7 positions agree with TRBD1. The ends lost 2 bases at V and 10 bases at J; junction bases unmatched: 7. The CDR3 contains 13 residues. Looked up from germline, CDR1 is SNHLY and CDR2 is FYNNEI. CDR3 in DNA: TGTGCCAGCAGTGAATCCGACAGGGTTCGAGCTTTCTTT. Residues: CASSESDRVRAFF.

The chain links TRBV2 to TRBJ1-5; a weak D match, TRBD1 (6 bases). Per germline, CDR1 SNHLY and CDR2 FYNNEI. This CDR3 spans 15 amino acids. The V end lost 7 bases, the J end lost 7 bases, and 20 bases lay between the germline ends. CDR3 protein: CASTRGAVRIQPQHF. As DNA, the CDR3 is TGTGCCAGCACTCGGGGGGCGGTAAGGATACAGCCCCAGCATTTT.

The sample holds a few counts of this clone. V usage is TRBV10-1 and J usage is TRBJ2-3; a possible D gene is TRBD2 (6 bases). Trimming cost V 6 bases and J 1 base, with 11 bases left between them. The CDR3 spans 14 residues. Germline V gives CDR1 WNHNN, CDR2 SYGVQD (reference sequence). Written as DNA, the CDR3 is TGCGCCAGCAGCCAGACGGGAGGCACAGATACGCAGTATTTT. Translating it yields CASSQTGGTDTQYF.

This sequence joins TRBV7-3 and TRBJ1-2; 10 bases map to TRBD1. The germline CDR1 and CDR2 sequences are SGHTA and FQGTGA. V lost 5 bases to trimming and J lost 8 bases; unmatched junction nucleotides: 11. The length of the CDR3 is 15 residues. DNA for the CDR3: TGTGCCAGCAGCCCCTTTCCGGGACAGGGGTTCGGCTACACCTTC. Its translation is CASSPFPGQGFGYTF. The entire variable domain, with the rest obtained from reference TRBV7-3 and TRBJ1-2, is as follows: GAGVSQTPSNKVTEKGKYVELRCDPISGHTALYWYRQSLGQGPEFLIYFQGTGAADDSGLPNDRFFAVRPEGSVSTLKIQRTERGDSAVYLCASSPFPGQGFGYTFGSGTRLTVV.

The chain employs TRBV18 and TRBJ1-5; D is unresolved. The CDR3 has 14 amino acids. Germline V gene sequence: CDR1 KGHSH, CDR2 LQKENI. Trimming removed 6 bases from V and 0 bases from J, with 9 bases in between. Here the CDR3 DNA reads TGTGCCAGCTCCCCCGGGTATAGCAATCAGCCCCAGCATTTT. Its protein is CASSPGYSNQPQHF.

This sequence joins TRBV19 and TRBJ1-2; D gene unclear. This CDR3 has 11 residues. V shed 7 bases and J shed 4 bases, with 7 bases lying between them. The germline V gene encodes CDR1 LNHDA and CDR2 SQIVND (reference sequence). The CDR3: CASTSSYGYTF. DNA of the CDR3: TGTGCCAGTACTTCGTCCTATGGCTACACCTTC.

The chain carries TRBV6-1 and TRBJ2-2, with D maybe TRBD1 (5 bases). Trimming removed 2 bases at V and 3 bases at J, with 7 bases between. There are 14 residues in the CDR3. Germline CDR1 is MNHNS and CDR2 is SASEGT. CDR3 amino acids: CASSERQYTGELFF. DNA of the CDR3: TGTGCCAGCAGTGAAAGACAGTACACCGGGGAGCTGTTTTTT.

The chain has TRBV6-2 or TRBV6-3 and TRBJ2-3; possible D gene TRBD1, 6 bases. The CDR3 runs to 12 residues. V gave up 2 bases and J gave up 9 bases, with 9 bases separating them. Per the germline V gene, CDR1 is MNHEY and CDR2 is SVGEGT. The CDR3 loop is CASSYKGETQYF. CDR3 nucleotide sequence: TGTGCCAGCAGTTACAAGGGGGAAACGCAGTATTTT.

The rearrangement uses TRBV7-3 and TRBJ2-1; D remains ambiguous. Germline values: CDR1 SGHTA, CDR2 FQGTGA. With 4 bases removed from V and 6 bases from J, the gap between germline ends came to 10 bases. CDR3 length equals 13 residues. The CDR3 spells CASSSDSLNEQFF. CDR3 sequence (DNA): TGTGCCAGCAGCTCCGACTCCCTCAATGAGCAGTTCTTC.